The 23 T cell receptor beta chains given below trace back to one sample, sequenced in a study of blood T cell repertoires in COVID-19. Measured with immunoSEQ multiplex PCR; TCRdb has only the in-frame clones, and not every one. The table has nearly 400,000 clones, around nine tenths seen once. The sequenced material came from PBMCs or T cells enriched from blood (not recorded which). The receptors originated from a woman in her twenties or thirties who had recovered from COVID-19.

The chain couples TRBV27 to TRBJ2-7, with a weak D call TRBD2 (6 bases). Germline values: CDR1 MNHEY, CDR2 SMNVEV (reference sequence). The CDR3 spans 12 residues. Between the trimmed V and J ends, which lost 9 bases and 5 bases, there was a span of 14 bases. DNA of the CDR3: TGTGCCAGTCAGGGAGGAGCAGACGAGCAGTACTTC. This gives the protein CASQGGADEQYF.

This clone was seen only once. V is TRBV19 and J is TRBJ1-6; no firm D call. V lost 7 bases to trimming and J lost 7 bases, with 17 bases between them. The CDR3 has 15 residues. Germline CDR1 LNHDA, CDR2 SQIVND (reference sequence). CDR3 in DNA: TGTGCCAGTACTACTGCTTTGGTCCGGAATTCACCCCTCCACTTT. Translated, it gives CASTTALVRNSPLHF.

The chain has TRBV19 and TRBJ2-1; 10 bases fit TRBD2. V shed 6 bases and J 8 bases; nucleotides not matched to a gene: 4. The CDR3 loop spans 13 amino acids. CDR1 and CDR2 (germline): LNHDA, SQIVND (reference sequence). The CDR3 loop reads CASSKRGGHEQFF. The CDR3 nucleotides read TGTGCCAGTAGCAAGCGGGGGGGCCATGAGCAGTTCTTC.

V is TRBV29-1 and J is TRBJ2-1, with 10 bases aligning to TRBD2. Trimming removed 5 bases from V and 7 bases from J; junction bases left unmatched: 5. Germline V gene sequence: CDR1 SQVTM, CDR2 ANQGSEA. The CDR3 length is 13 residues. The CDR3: CSVQRGGFNEQFF. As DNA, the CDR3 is TGCAGCGTTCAGCGGGGGGGCTTTAATGAGCAGTTCTTC.

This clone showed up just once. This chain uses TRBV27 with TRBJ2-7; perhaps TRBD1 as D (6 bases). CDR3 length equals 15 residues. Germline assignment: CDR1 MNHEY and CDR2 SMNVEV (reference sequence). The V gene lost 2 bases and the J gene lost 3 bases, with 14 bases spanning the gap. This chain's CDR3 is CASSLVSQGIYEQYF. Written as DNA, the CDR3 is TGTGCCAGCAGTTTAGTTTCTCAGGGGATCTACGAGCAGTACTTC.

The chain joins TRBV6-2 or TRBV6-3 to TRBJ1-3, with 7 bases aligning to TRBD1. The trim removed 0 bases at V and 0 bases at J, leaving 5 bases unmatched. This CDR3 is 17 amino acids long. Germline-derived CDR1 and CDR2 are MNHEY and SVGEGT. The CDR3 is CASSYSTGKDSGNTIYF. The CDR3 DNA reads TGTGCCAGCAGTTACTCGACAGGGAAGGACTCTGGAAACACCATATATTTT.

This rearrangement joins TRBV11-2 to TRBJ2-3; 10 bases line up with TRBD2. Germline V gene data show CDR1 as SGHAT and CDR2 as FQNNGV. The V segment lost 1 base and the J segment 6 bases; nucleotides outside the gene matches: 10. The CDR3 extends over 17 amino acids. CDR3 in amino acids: CASSLVASGSRGDTQYF. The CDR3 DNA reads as TGTGCCAGCAGCTTAGTTGCTAGCGGGAGTCGTGGGGATACGCAGTATTTT.

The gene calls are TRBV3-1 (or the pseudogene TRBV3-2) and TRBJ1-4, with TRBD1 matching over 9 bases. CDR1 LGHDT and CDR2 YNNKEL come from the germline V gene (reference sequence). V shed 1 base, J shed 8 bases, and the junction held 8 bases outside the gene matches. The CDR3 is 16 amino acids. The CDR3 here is CASSQGDRDRAEKLFF. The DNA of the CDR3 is TGTGCCAGCAGCCAAGGGGACCGGGACAGGGCGGAAAAACTGTTTTTT.

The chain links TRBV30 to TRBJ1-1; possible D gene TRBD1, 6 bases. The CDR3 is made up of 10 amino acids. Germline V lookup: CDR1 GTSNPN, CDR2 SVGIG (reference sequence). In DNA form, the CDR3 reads TGTGCAGGGGGGGGTACTGAAGCTTTCTTT. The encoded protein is CAGGGTEAFF.

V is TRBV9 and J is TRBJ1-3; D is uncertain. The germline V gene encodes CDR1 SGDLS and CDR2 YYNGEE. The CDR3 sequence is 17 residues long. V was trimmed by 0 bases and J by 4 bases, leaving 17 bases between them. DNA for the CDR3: TGTGCCAGCAGCGTAGCATTGGGAGGAGGGTTAGGAAACACCATATATTTT. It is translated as CASSVALGGGLGNTIYF.

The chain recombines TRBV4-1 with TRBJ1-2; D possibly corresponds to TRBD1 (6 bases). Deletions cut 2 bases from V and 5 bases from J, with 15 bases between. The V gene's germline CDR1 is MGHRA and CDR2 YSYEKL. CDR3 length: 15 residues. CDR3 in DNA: TGCGCCAGCAGCCAACCGTCGACAGGCGCATATGGCTACACCTTC. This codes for CASSQPSTGAYGYTF.

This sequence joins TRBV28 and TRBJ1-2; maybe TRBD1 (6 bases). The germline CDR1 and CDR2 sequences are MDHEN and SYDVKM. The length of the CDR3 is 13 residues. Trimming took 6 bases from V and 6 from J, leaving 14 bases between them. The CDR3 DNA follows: TGTGCCAGCAGAGACCGGGGGGCTCATGGCTACACCTTC. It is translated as CASRDRGAHGYTF.

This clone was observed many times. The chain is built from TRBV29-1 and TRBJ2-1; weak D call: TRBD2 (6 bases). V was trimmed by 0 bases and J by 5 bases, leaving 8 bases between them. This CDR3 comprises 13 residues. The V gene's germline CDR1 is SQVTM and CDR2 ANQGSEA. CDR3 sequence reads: CSVEEEGHNEQFF. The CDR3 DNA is TGCAGCGTTGAAGAGGAGGGTCACAATGAGCAGTTCTTC.

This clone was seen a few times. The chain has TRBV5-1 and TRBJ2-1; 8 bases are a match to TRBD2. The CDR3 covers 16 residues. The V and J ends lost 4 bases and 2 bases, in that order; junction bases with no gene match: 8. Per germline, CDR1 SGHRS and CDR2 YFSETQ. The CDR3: CASSRDAGGTYNEQFF. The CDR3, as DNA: TGCGCCAGCAGCCGGGACGCGGGAGGAACCTACAATGAGCAGTTCTTC.

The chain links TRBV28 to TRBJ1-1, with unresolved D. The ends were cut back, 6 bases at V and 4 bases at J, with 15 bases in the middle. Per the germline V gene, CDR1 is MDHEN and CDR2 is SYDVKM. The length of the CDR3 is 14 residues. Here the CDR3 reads CASRTLWAGTEAFF. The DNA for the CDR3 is TGTGCCAGCAGGACGCTCTGGGCGGGCACTGAAGCTTTCTTT.

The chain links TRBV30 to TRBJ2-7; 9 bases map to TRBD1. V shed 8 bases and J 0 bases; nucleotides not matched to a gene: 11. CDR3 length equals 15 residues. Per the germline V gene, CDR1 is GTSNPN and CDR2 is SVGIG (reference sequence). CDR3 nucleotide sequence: TGTGCCGGAGACACGGGACAGGGATCCTCCTACGAGCAGTACTTC. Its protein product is CAGDTGQGSSYEQYF. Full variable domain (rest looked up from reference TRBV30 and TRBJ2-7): SQTIHQWPATLVQPVGSPLSLECTVEGTSNPNLYWYRQAAGRGLQLLFYSVGIGQISSEVPQNLSASRPQDRQFILSSKKLLLSDSGFYLCAGDTGQGSSYEQYFGPGTRLTVT.

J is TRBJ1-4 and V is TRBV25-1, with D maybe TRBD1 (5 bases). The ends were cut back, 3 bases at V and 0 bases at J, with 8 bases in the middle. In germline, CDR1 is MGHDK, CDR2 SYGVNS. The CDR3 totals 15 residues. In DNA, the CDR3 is TGTGCCAGCAGTGAGCAGGGAACAACTAATGAAAAACTGTTTTTT. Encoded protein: CASSEQGTTNEKLFF.

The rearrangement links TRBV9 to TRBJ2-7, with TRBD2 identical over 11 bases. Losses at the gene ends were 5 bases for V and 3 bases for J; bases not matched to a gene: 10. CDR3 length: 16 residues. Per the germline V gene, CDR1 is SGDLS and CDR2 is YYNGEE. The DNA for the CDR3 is TGTGCCAGCAGTGGTTGGGGGACTAGCGGCAACTACGAGCAGTACTTC. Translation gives CASSGWGTSGNYEQYF.

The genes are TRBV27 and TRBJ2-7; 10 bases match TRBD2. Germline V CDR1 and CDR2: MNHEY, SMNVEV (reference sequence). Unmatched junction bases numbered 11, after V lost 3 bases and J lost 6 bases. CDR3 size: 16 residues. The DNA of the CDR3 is TGTGCCAGCAGTTTCCTAGCGGGAGAAGGCTCTGGCGAGCAGTACTTC. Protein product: CASSFLAGEGSGEQYF.

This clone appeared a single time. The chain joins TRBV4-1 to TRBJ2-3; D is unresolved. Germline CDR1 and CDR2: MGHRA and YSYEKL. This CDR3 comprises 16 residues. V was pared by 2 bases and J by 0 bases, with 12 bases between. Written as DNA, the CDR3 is TGCGCCAGCAGCCAATTTAGTGGTACTAGCACAGATACGCAGTATTTT. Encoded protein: CASSQFSGTSTDTQYF.

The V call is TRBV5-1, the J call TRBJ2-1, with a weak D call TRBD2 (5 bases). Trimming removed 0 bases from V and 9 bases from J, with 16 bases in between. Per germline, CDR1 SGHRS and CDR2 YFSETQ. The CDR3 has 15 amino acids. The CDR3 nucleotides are TGCGCCAGCAGCTTGGATGCCGGGGTCGGCGGTGAGCAGTTCTTC. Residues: CASSLDAGVGGEQFF.

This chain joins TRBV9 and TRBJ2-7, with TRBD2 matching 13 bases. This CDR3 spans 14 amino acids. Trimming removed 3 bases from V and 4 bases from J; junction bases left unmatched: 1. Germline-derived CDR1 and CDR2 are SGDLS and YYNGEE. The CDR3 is CASSAGLAGYEQYF. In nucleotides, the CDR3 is TGTGCCAGCAGCGCGGGACTAGCGGGATACGAGCAGTACTTC.

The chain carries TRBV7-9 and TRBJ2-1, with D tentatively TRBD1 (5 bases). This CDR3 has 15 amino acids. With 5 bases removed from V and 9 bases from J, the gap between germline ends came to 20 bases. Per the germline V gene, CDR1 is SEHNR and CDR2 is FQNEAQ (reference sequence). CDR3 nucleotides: TGTGCCAGCAGCATCCAGGGTCAGGGTGATGGTGAGCAGTTCTTC. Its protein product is CASSIQGQGDGEQFF.